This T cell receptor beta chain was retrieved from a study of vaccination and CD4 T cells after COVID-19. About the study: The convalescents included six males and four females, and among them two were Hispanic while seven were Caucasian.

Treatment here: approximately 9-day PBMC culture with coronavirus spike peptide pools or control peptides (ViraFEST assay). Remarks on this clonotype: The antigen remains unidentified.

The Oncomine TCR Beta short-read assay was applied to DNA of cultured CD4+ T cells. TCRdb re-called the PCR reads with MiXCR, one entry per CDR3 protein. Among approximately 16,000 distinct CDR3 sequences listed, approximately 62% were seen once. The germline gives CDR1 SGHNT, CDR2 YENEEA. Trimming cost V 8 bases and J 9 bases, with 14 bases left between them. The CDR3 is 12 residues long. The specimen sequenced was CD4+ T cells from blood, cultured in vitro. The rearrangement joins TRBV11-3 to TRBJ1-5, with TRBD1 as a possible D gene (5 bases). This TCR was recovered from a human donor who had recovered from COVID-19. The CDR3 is CASSTSGGPQHF. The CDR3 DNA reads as TGTGCCAGCTCTACCAGCGGGGGGCCCCAGCATTTT. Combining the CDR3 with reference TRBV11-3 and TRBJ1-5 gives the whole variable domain EAGVVQSPRYKIIEKKQPVAFWCNPISGHNTLYWYLQNLGQGPELLIRYENEEAVDDSQLPKDRFSAERLKGVDSTLKIQPAELGDSAVYLCASSTSGGPQHFGDGTRLSIL.